These 24 T cell receptor beta chains share one sample of origin, sequenced in a study of naive and memory T cell subsets. Amplification of ligated cDNA took four PCR rounds with SP2 and nested alpha and beta constant primers. Using its own MiXCR run on the 5' RACE reads, TCRdb lists one record per CDR3 protein. The repertoire holds tens of thousands of distinct CDR3 sequences, with more than 6.5% as singletons. A UMI-containing oligonucleotide was joined by 3' ligation to the TCR cDNA template. These receptors all stem from a female donor in good health.

This clonotype was seen ten or more times. The V and J genes are TRBV29-1 and TRBJ1-2; TRBD1 might be the D (6 bases). The CDR3 extends over 13 amino acids. The V and J ends lost 5 bases and 4 bases respectively, with 14 bases between them. The germline V gene has CDR1 SQVTM and CDR2 ANQGSEA. CDR3 sequence (DNA): TGCAGCGTTCACCGGACAGAAAGCTATGGCTACACCTTC. Translating it yields CSVHRTESYGYTF.

This clonotype was seen a handful of times. V gene TRBV20-1 combines with J gene TRBJ2-5, with 12 bases fitting TRBD1. The V and J ends lost 6 bases and 5 bases, in that order; junction bases with no gene match: 10. The CDR3 runs to 15 residues. Germline loops: CDR1 DFQATT, CDR2 SNEGSKA (reference sequence). The CDR3 loop is CSATPGQGALETQYF. CDR3 in DNA: TGCAGTGCGACACCGGGACAGGGGGCTCTGGAGACCCAGTACTTC.

This CDR3 reads CASSPRTSGRARETQYF. The DNA of the CDR3 is TGTGCCAGTAGTCCCCGGACTAGCGGGAGGGCCCGGGAGACCCAGTACTTC. J is TRBJ2-5 and V is TRBV19, with 15 bases fitting TRBD2. This CDR3 is built from 17 residues. With V trimmed by 5 bases and J by 5 bases, 9 bases remained unmatched. Germline V gives CDR1 LNHDA, CDR2 SQIVND (reference sequence).

In its sample, this clonotype was seen many times. The J gene is TRBJ2-2, the V gene TRBV3-1; D could derive from TRBD1 or TRBD2 (5 bases each). CDR1 and CDR2 from the germline V gene are LGHDT and YNNKEL (reference sequence). Trimming left V 2 bases short and J 5 bases short, with 21 bases between. This CDR3 is built from 18 residues. The CDR3: CASSQPPGGHPGTGELFF. For the CDR3, the DNA is TGTGCCAGCAGCCAACCCCCTGGAGGACACCCGGGGACCGGGGAGCTGTTTTTT.

This clonotype was picked up a small number of times. The chain couples TRBV7-9 to TRBJ2-2; D is possibly TRBD1 (6 bases). Germline V gives CDR1 SEHNR, CDR2 FQNEAQ (reference sequence). The V gene lost 5 bases and the J gene lost 5 bases, with 15 bases spanning the gap. The CDR3 consists of 15 residues. For the CDR3, the DNA is TGTGCCAGCAGCCTCCGAACAGGGTTGACCGGGGAGCTGTTTTTT. Translated, it gives CASSLRTGLTGELFF.

The table lists this clonotype with a few counts. The rearrangement joins TRBV2 to TRBJ1-1, with D uncertain. The CDR3 has 14 amino acids. V was trimmed by 3 bases and J by 1 base, leaving 9 bases between them. The germline CDR1 and CDR2 sequences are SNHLY and FYNNEI. The CDR3 DNA reads TGTGCCAGCAGTGATTATTTGGGGAACACTGAAGCTTTCTTT. Its translation is CASSDYLGNTEAFF.

This clonotype was seen more than once but under ten times. The chain links TRBV7-3 to TRBJ2-3; D is perhaps TRBD1 (5 bases). Germline values: CDR1 SGHTA, CDR2 FQGTGA. Deletions cut 2 bases from V and 2 bases from J, with 11 bases between. The CDR3 has 15 residues. The CDR3 protein is CASSLSAGPTDTQYF. As DNA, the CDR3 is TGTGCCAGCAGCTTATCGGCAGGGCCCACAGATACGCAGTATTTT.

In this sample, this clonotype turned up a few times. V is TRBV5-1 and J is TRBJ2-2; 9 bases are a match to TRBD2. The CDR3 spans 15 residues. The germline CDR1 and CDR2 sequences are SGHRS and YFSETQ. With V trimmed by 4 bases and J by 4 bases, 5 bases remained unmatched. CDR3 sequence reads: CASSLTAGGTGELFF. CDR3 sequence (DNA): TGCGCCAGCAGCCTCACAGCGGGGGGCACCGGGGAGCTGTTTTTT.

The rearrangement uses TRBV30 and TRBJ1-1, with a possible D match to TRBD1 (5 bases). The CDR3 contains 11 residues. Germline V gene lookup returns CDR1 GTSNPN and CDR2 SVGIG (reference sequence). V shed 0 bases and J shed 12 bases, with 11 bases lying between them. Here the CDR3 reads CAWSVGTESFF. DNA of the CDR3: TGTGCCTGGAGTGTAGGGACGGAATCTTTCTTT.

The table lists this clonotype with a few counts. Germline is not matched at one junction end, which may reflect a read error. The chain is built from TRBV7-7 and TRBJ1-6; D uncertain. The CDR3 runs 15 residues. Looked up from germline, CDR1 is SSHAT and CDR2 is FNYEAQ (reference sequence). The CDR3 is CASRSGREYNSPLHF. DNA for the CDR3: TGTGCTAGCAGAAGCGGACGGGAATATAATTCACCCCTCCACTTT.

DNA of the CDR3: TGCAGCGTTGAGCTAGCGGGGGGCTACAATGAGCAGTTCTTC. It specifies CSVELAGGYNEQFF. This sequence joins TRBV29-1 and TRBJ2-1, with TRBD2 identical over 11 bases. The J segment lost 3 bases and the V segment lost 3 bases, leaving 1 base of the junction unmatched. The germline gives CDR1 SQVTM, CDR2 ANQGSEA. This CDR3 contains 14 residues.

Concerning this clonotype itself: One end of the junction does not line up with germline, which may come from a read error. This CDR3 is CASSMAGNIEAFF. CDR3 DNA: TGTGCCAGTAGTATGGCGGGTAACATTGAAGCTTTCTTT. The chain combines TRBV19 with TRBJ1-1; D ambiguous. CDR3 length equals 13 residues. The germline V gene has CDR1 LNHDA and CDR2 SQIVND (reference sequence).

This clonotype was seen ten or more times. The chain recombines TRBV5-1 with TRBJ1-2; the D gene is possibly TRBD1 (5 bases). Germline V gene sequence: CDR1 SGHRS, CDR2 YFSETQ. The CDR3 has 13 residues. Deletions cut 0 bases from V and 8 bases from J, with 11 bases between. CDR3 loop: CASSLGGTDGYTF. In DNA, the CDR3 is TGCGCCAGCAGCTTGGGAGGGACTGACGGCTACACCTTC.

This clonotype has just a few counts. The chain links TRBV5-1 to TRBJ2-3, with D hard to call. The CDR3 sequence is 16 residues long. The V end was cut by 1 base, the J end by 6 bases, with 18 bases between. Germline V CDR1 and CDR2: SGHRS, YFSETQ. DNA for the CDR3: TGCGCCAGCAGCTTGCGGGCCCGAAAAGAGGTGGATACGCAGTATTTT. It codes for CASSLRARKEVDTQYF.

This clonotype was detected ten times or more. DNA of the CDR3: TGCGCCAGCAGCTTTGGACAGGCGCATTCACCCCTCCACTTT. The encoded protein is CASSFGQAHSPLHF. The rearrangement links TRBV5-1 to TRBJ1-6, with 7 bases lining up with TRBD1. Germline CDR1 is SGHRS and CDR2 is YFSETQ. The V gene end was trimmed by 2 bases and the J gene end by 8 bases; junction bases not matched to a gene: 4. The CDR3 has 14 residues.

The chain combines TRBV19 with TRBJ2-3; D possibly corresponds to TRBD1 (6 bases). Trimming cost V 7 bases and J 3 bases, with 14 bases left between them. The germline CDR1 and CDR2 sequences are LNHDA and SQIVND (reference sequence). The CDR3 is 14 residues long. Here the CDR3 reads CASTHRVFTDTQYF. The CDR3 DNA follows: TGTGCCAGTACTCACAGGGTTTTTACAGATACGCAGTATTTT. Based on the CDR3 plus reference TRBV19 and TRBJ2-3, the full variable domain is DGGITQSPKYLFRKEGQNVTLSCEQNLNHDAMYWYRQDPGQGLRLIYYSQIVNDFQKGDIAEGYSVSREKKESFPLTVTSAQKNPTAFYLCASTHRVFTDTQYFGPGTRLTVL.

This clonotype was detected many times. This rearrangement joins TRBV27 to TRBJ2-1; 8 nucleotides match TRBD1. The CDR3 covers 16 residues. The germline gives CDR1 MNHEY, CDR2 SMNVEV (reference sequence). V shed 0 bases and J 6 bases; nucleotides not matched to a gene: 7. The DNA for the CDR3 is TGTGCCAGCAGTTTATCGTGGCAGGGGGCGCGCAATGAGCAGTTCTTC. Its translation is CASSLSWQGARNEQFF.

The table lists this clonotype with a few counts. The gene calls are TRBV12-3 or TRBV12-4 and TRBJ1-2; 7 positions match TRBD1. V trimming: 7 bases; J trimming: 6 bases; junction bases outside the gene matches: 5. The CDR3 extends over 12 amino acids. DNA of the CDR3: TGTGCCAGCACCGAAGGGGGCAATGGCTACACCTTC. Its protein is CASTEGGNGYTF.

This clonotype appeared many times. This chain uses TRBV29-1 with TRBJ2-6; no firm D call. CDR1 is SQVTM, CDR2 ANQGSEA, per germline. The CDR3 runs 15 residues. V lost 1 base and J lost 0, with 7 bases in between. CDR3 nucleotide sequence: TGCAGCGTTGAAGGCGGTCCCTCTGGGGCCAACGTCCTGACTTTC. Protein sequence: CSVEGGPSGANVLTF.

This clonotype was found many times. The V and J genes are TRBV29-1 and TRBJ1-1; maybe TRBD1 (5 bases). This CDR3 contains 15 residues. The V end was cut by 1 base, the J end by 0 bases, with 12 bases between. CDR1 and CDR2 (germline): SQVTM, ANQGSEA. The DNA of the CDR3 is TGCAGCGTTGAAGGAACGGCAGGGCTGAACACTGAAGCTTTCTTT. Translation gives CSVEGTAGLNTEAFF.

The chain links TRBV12-3 or TRBV12-4 to TRBJ2-7; D possibly corresponds to TRBD1 (5 bases). This CDR3 contains 13 residues. Trimming pared 5 bases from V and 4 bases from J, leaving 12 bases between. CDR3 residues: CASSTRTQYEQYF. The DNA of the CDR3 is TGTGCCAGCAGTACCCGGACACAATACGAGCAGTACTTC.

A few counts support this clonotype. CDR3 DNA: TGTGCCAGTGCACCCGCGGGTTCGGGCTCAGGATACAATGAGCAGTTCTTC. This translates into CASAPAGSGSGYNEQFF. This chain links TRBV4-2 with TRBJ2-1; D might be TRBD2 (5 bases). The germline CDR1 and CDR2 sequences are LGHNA and YNFKEQ. With 9 bases removed from V and 4 bases from J, the gap between germline ends came to 25 bases. The CDR3 length is 17 residues.

V is TRBV19 and J is TRBJ2-6; possible D gene TRBD2, 5 bases. The CDR3 loop spans 15 amino acids. Germline V gives CDR1 LNHDA, CDR2 SQIVND (reference sequence). Deletions cut 10 bases from V and 0 bases from J, with 13 bases between. DNA for the CDR3: TGTGCCACCCGCGGAGGAAGCTCTGGGGCCAACGTCCTGACTTTC. The encoded protein is CATRGGSSGANVLTF.

This clonotype was seen a few times. One junction end disagrees with the germline gene, perhaps due to a read error. The chain has TRBV6-5 and TRBJ2-1; a weak D match, TRBD2 (6 bases). This CDR3 spans 15 amino acids. CDR1 MNHEY and CDR2 SVGAGI come from the germline V gene. The CDR3 spells CASNYRGSGYNEQFF. The CDR3 DNA follows: TGTGCCAGCAATTACCGGGGTAGCGGATACAATGAGCAGTTCTTC.